The clone carrying this TCR beta chain was detected a few times. The sample is drawn from a study of T cell changes during pregnancy in multiple sclerosis. V was trimmed by 2 bases and J by 7 bases, leaving 11 bases between them. Germline assignment: CDR1 SNHLY and CDR2 FYNNEI. This CDR3 has 14 amino acids. Only in-frame clones appear in the TCRdb table, and some are missing; sequencing was by immunoSEQ multiplex PCR. The sample lists under 45,000 clones; more than 85% were seen once. This receptor was identified in a female donor with multiple sclerosis, enrolled in a pregnancy study. J is TRBJ2-2 and V is TRBV2, with a tentative D call TRBD2 (6 bases). The sample was CD4+ T cells from peripheral blood mononuclear cells, taken in the third trimester of pregnancy. The CDR3 region has the DNA TGTGCCAGCAGTGAATATGGGGGGATCGGGGAGCTGTTTTTT. Translated: CASSEYGGIGELFF.